The source of this T cell receptor (beta chain) is a study of T-cell reconstitution after alpha-beta-depleted transplantation in children (dated by TCRdb to 2015 to 2016). For the wider study: Using TCR repertoire profiling, the study followed T-cell immune reconstitution in a quantitative way in children after TCRalphabeta/CD19-depleted allogeneic hematopoietic cell transplantation.

Results and caveats for the whole study, not just this receptor: In some patients, high TCRbeta diversity at day 60 was attributed to recipient T cells and intrathymic progenitors that had survived conditioning. Over the following months the frequencies of hyperexpanded clones went down, and after one year T-cell counts and TCRbeta diversity were mostly credited to newly produced T cells. About two months after transplant, the apparently early recovery of alphabetaT-cell counts reportedly depended on just several hundred clones that had expanded rapidly and came from non-depleted graft cells.

The label giving this sample's treatment or condition can be read as: allogeneic hematopoietic cell transplantation with graft depleted of TCRalphabeta T cells and CD19 B cells. Transplant recipients were children who received TCRalphabeta/CD19-depleted allogeneic hematopoietic cell grafts. CDR1 is given as SGHRS and CDR2 as YFSETQ, both from the germline V gene. Counted from cysteine to phenylalanine, this CDR3 has 16 amino acids. Only CDR3 DNA remains: 48 bases, in frame from the first base. V and J are truncated by 0 bases and 3 bases respectively, leaving an intervening sequence of 16 bases. The method was PCR. Sequencing instrument: Illumina HiSeq 2500. TCR libraries were prepared with molecular barcoding, using unique molecular identifiers to normalize TCRbeta repertoire quantification. The public sequencing data were trimmed at Q25 with fastp and processed into clonotypes with MiXCR by TCRdb, which kept only in-frame beta chains. CDR3 protein sequences are deduplicated, and each keeps its most common genes and DNA. Here the sample has roughly 570,000 distinct CDR3 sequences; 27% occur a single time. Jointly, the top ten make up around a third of the sample.

As for this clonotype: The clone's antigen remains unknown. No per-base quality is available; no much larger clone lies one base away.

The receptor was isolated from a boy in the first two years of life with Wiskott-Aldrich syndrome, due to receive a stem cell transplant. Material: PBMCs, obtained before TCRalphabeta/CD19-depleted stem cell transplant. The rearrangement combines TRBV5-1 with TRBJ2-7, with a tentative D gene TRBD1 over 6 matching bases. Here the CDR3 is given as CASSLAVSKGVYEQYF. The DNA sequence reads TGCGCCAGCAGCTTGGCCGTGTCGAAGGGGGTCTACGAGCAGTACTTC.